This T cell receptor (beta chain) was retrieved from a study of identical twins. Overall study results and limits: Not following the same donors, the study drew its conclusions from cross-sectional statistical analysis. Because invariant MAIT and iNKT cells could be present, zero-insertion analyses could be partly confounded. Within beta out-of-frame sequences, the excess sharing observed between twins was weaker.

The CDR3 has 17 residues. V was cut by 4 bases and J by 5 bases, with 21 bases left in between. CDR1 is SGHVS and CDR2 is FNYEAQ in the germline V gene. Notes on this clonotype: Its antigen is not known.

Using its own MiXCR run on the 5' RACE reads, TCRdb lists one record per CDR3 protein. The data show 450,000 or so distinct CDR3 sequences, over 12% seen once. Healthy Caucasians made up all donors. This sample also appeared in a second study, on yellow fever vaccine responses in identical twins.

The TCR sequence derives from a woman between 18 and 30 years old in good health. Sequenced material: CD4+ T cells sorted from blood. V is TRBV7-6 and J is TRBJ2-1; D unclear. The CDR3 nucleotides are TGTGCCAGCAGCTCACCGGGTCCAGGAGCCACCCACAATGAGCAGTTCTTC. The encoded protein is CASSSPGPGATHNEQFF.